This T cell receptor beta chain was profiled in a study of blood T cell repertoires in COVID-19. Turning to the study itself: Specimens from acute and convalescent COVID-19 originated in the United States, Italy and Spain. PBMCs, B-cell-depleted T cells, or T cells were the source of the cDNA or gDNA that made up the material.

Unmatched junction bases numbered 8, after V lost 5 bases and J lost 0 bases. CDR3 length: 16 residues. Germline-derived CDR1 and CDR2 are LNHDA and SQIVND (reference sequence). Original data processing: Researchers report that nucleated cell counts were estimated from reference gene primer amplification. TCRdb keeps only in-frame clones here, not all; method: immunoSEQ multiplex PCR. V, J and clone size reflect that table, while D and trimming were determined from the DNA. The table has approximately 280,000 clones, 85% seen once; the top ten hold around 2.3%. Cohorts were assigned according to the clinical history that participants reported.

The chain recombines TRBV19 with TRBJ1-2; 8 nucleotides line up with TRBD1. The specimen sequenced was PBMCs or T cells enriched from blood (not recorded which). This clonotype was obtained from a woman between 45 and 60 years old who had recovered from COVID-19. The CDR3 DNA is TGTGCCAGTAGTGAAATCGGACAGGGAGCTAACTATGGCTACACCTTC. Its protein is CASSEIGQGANYGYTF.